Listed below are T cell receptor beta chains from one sample, sequenced in a study of T-cell reconstitution after alpha-beta-depleted transplantation in children. TCRdb redid the calling of the PCR reads with MiXCR, one entry per CDR3 protein. Counted here are approximately 400,000 distinct CDR3 sequences, about 11% occurring once; the ten biggest clones make up about 5%. The source was PBMCs from the stem cell graft donor, collected from the stem cell graft. Receptors were obtained from a human donor who donated a stem cell graft to a child with acute myeloid leukemia. The CDR3 runs from the conserved cysteine through the conserved F or W. The D gene is left open where the match is weak. A row's size may be missing; if present it is once, few, many or a size class.

d_call j_call v_call clone_size cdr3_length cdr3_nt cdr3_aa
TRBD2 TRBJ2-3 TRBV6-2/TRBV6-3 few 16 TGTGCCAGCAGGACCGGACTAGCGGGACTCACAGATACGCAGTATTTT CASRTGLAGLTDTQYF
. TRBJ2-1 TRBV20-1 many 15 TGCAGTGCTGTTGACACGGGGGGCCCGCACAATGAGCAGTTCTTC CSAVDTGGPHNEQFF
TRBD1 TRBJ2-7 TRBV12-3/TRBV12-4 . 13 TGTGCCAGCAGCCGGACAGGGCGTTACGAGCAGTACTTC CASSRTGRYEQYF
. TRBJ1-1 TRBV27 few 14 TGTGCCAGCAGTTTTAAAACAGGAGGAACTGAAGCTTTCTTT CASSFKTGGTEAFF
TRBD2 TRBJ2-4 TRBV20-1 . 18 TGCAGTGCTAGAGATTCACGACGGGGGGTTGGAGCCAAAAACATTCAGTACTTC CSARDSRRGVGAKNIQYF
TRBD1 TRBJ1-4 TRBV7-2 many 17 TGTGCCAGCAGCTTATCCCTCGACAGGGGGCGCGGTGAAAAACTGTTTTTT CASSLSLDRGRGEKLFF
TRBD2 TRBJ2-7 TRBV20-1 few 15 TGCAGTGCTAGGTCGGAAGCGGGAGGGCCCCACGAGCAGTACTTC CSARSEAGGPHEQYF
. TRBJ2-1 TRBV24-1 few 15 TGTGCCACCAGTGACCCCTGGGGGGGCGGAAATGAGCAGTTCTTC CATSDPWGGGNEQFF
TRBD2 TRBJ2-1 TRBV20-1 . 17 TGCAGTGCTCCGGCAACTAGCGGGAGGGCCTCCTACAATGAGCAGTTCTTC CSAPATSGRASYNEQFF
TRBD2 TRBJ2-3 TRBV11-2 many 15 TGTGCCAGCAGCTTAGACCAGCGGGGGACAGATACGCAGTATTTT CASSLDQRGTDTQYF
TRBD2 TRBJ2-4 TRBV7-2 . 15 TGTGCCAGCAGCAATAGCGGGAGCGGGGGAAACATTCAGTACTTC CASSNSGSGGNIQYF
TRBD2 TRBJ2-4 TRBV29-1 many 13 TGCAGCGTTGGGGGAGGGACCAAAAACATTCAGTACTTC CSVGGGTKNIQYF
. TRBJ1-5 TRBV10-3 few 14 TGTGCCATCAGTGACCCTGGGACCGATCAGCCCCAGCATTTT CAISDPGTDQPQHF
TRBD2 TRBJ2-3 TRBV5-6 . 17 TGTGCCAGCGAGGTCATCGGAACGGGACTAGTCACAGATACGCAGTATTTT CASEVIGTGLVTDTQYF
. TRBJ2-5 TRBV4-1 . 15 TGCGCCAGCAGCCAAAGCAGGGGCTGGACGGAGACCCAGTACTTC CASSQSRGWTETQYF
. TRBJ1-4 TRBV11-2 few 17 TGTGCCAGCAGCTCATACGGGGAAAGGGGAACTAATGAAAAACTGTTTTTT CASSSYGERGTNEKLFF
TRBD2 TRBJ2-5 TRBV5-1 many 14 TGCGCCAGCCGTTGGGGGGGGATGGAAGAGACCCAGTACTTC CASRWGGMEETQYF
. TRBJ1-1 TRBV20-1 many 12 TGCAGTGCTAGATATGGGTTGACTGAAGCTTTCTTT CSARYGLTEAFF
TRBD1 TRBJ2-3 TRBV4-1 many 15 TGCGCCAGCAGCCAGGGACAGGGCAGGGTAGATACGCAGTATTTT CASSQGQGRVDTQYF
. TRBJ1-3 TRBV7-8 . 13 TGTGCCAGCGGACGGGGGAGAGGAAACACCATGTATTTT CASGRGRGNTMYF
. TRBJ2-3 TRBV10-3 . 11 TGTGCCATCAGTGGATCGGATACGCAGTATTTT CAISGSDTQYF
. TRBJ1-5 TRBV10-3 . 13 TGTGCCATCAGTGACTCGACTGATCAGCCCCAGCATTTT CAISDSTDQPQHF
. TRBJ2-2 TRBV5-1 . 14 TGCGCCAGCAGCTTTCGTTTTGTGCCCGGGGAGCTGTTTTTT CASSFRFVPGELFF
. TRBJ1-5 TRBV12-3/TRBV12-4 few 16 TGTGCCAGCAGACGAGGGACCGACGATAGCAATCAGCCCCAGCATTTT CASRRGTDDSNQPQHF
TRBD2 TRBJ2-3 TRBV29-1 . 16 TGCAGCGTGCTACGACTAGCGGGGAAACTCACAGATACGCAGTATTTT CSVLRLAGKLTDTQYF
TRBD2 TRBJ2-5 TRBV20-1 many 13 TGCAGTGCTCCCTTGGGGGGGTTAGAGACCCAGTACTTC CSAPLGGLETQYF
. TRBJ2-5 TRBV7-2 . 12 TGTGCCATGGGCCTGGACAGATCGACCCAGTACTTC CAMGLDRSTQYF
. TRBJ1-5 TRBV3-1 . 14 TGTGCCAGCAGCCAGGGGGGGAGCGATCAGCCCCAGCATTTT CASSQGGSDQPQHF
TRBD2 TRBJ2-1 TRBV11-2 . 17 TGTGCCAGCAGCGGGCGGACTAGCGCGAGCTCCTACAATGAGCAGTTCTTC CASSGRTSASSYNEQFF
. TRBJ2-4 TRBV29-1 few 15 TGCAGCGTGGGGGCACGGGGATCGACCAAAAACATTCAGTACTTC CSVGARGSTKNIQYF
TRBD1 TRBJ2-2 TRBV7-3 few 15 TGTGCCAGCAGCTTAGGACAGGGGGCAACGAGGGAGCTGTTTTTT CASSLGQGATRELFF
. TRBJ2-1 TRBV7-7 . 13 TGTGCTAGCAGCTTCGGGGACTACAATGAGCAGTTCTTC CASSFGDYNEQFF
. TRBJ1-1 TRBV7-2 few 16 TGTGCCAGCAGCCCCCGGCGGGGGAACCGAAGGACTGAAGCTTTCTTT CASSPRRGNRRTEAFF
. TRBJ1-5 TRBV5-6 few 14 TGTGCCAGCAGCCGGTGGGGGAGCAATCAGCCCCAGCATTTT CASSRWGSNQPQHF
. TRBJ1-4 TRBV5-1 many 15 TGCGCCAGCAGCTTGTTGGGGTCAACTAATGAAAAACTGTTTTTT CASSLLGSTNEKLFF
. TRBJ2-4 TRBV5-1 many 13 TGCGCCAGCAGCTTGGCCCCGAGCACTAGACAGTACTTC CASSLAPSTRQYF
. TRBJ2-5 TRBV7-2 few 16 TGTGCCAGCAGCTACCTACTAGCTTCCCCCAGAGAGACCCAGTACTTC CASSYLLASPRETQYF
TRBD2 TRBJ2-5 TRBV11-2 many 13 TGTGCCAGCAGCCCCTGGGGGGGAGAGACCCAGTACTTC CASSPWGGETQYF
. TRBJ1-2 TRBV28 many 10 TGTGCCAGCAGCCAGGGGTTCTACACCTTC CASSQGFYTF
. TRBJ2-2 TRBV11-1 many 14 TGTGCCAGCAGCTTGGACAGAACGACCGGGGAGCTGTTTTTT CASSLDRTTGELFF
. TRBJ1-2 TRBV30 . 11 TGTGCCTGGAGTGGGCTGGGCGGCTACACCTTC CAWSGLGGYTF
. TRBJ2-4 TRBV11-2 . 17 TGTGCCAGCAGCCGCACGAAGACAGCTGGGGCCAAAAACATTCAGTACTTC CASSRTKTAGAKNIQYF
TRBD1 TRBJ2-5 TRBV7-2 . 15 TGTGCCAGCAGCGTAATCACAGGGGGCCGGGAGACCCAGTACTTC CASSVITGGRETQYF
. TRBJ2-5 TRBV5-1 . 12 TGCGCCAGCATCTTAACGACGGAGACCCAGTACTTC CASILTTETQYF
. TRBJ2-3 TRBV7-2 many 19 TGTGCCAGCAGCTTAGCGGGAGTTGGTGGGGCGCCCCGCACAGATACGCAGTATTTT CASSLAGVGGAPRTDTQYF
TRBD1 TRBJ2-1 TRBV10-3 few 15 TGTGCCACCACAGGGGGCCTAAGCTCCTACAATGAGCAGTTCTTC CATTGGLSSYNEQFF
TRBD2 TRBJ2-5 TRBV5-6 few 13 TGTGCCAGCAGCTTGAATAGCGGGGGTTCCCAGTACTTC CASSLNSGGSQYF
TRBD2 TRBJ2-1 TRBV15 few 19 TGTGCCACCAGCAGACAAGAAAGCGGGGGGGCCGTTTCCTACAATGAGCAGTTCTTC CATSRQESGGAVSYNEQFF
TRBD2 TRBJ2-2 TRBV6-1 many 16 TGTGCCAGCAACCCTTCTAGCGGGAGAGGGACCGGGGAGCTGTTTTTT CASNPSSGRGTGELFF
TRBD2 TRBJ2-1 TRBV29-1 few 13 TGCAGCGTGAGGGGTGGGGGGGACAATGAGCAGTTCTTC CSVRGGGDNEQFF